The source of this T cell receptor (beta chain) is a study of T-cell reconstitution after alpha-beta-depleted transplantation in children. The sample holds a few counts of this clonotype. TCRbeta library construction was performed incorporating unique molecular identifiers. Each CDR3 protein is one row after TCRdb ran MiXCR on the PCR reads. The table has around 340,000 distinct CDR3 sequences, 10% to 15% seen once. Germline V gene lookup returns CDR1 SQVTM and CDR2 ANQGSEA. This CDR3 is built from 15 residues. V lost 5 bases to trimming and J lost 0 bases, with 14 bases between them. The sequencing here drew on PBMCs, taken from the stem cell graft. V gene TRBV29-1 combines with J gene TRBJ2-1; D may match TRBD1 or TRBD2 (5 bases each). The clonotype was recovered from a human donor who donated a stem cell graft to a child with Fanconi anemia. The CDR3 reads CSVHPGPRSYNEQFF. The CDR3 region has the DNA TGCAGCGTTCACCCGGGACCTCGCTCCTACAATGAGCAGTTCTTC.